This TCR beta chain was obtained from a study of control samples from healthy donors and cancer patients. Trimming took 2 bases from V and 0 from J, leaving 20 bases between them. This CDR3 has 20 amino acids. Using immunoSEQ multiplex PCR, the repertoire was profiled, and TCRdb retains in-frame clones only, with some absent. The table lists about 160,000 clones, 85% to 95% of them singletons. This clonotype was obtained from a middle-aged woman in good health. This rearrangement joins TRBV23-1 to TRBJ1-6; D might be TRBD1 (6 bases). TRBV23-1 is reported as an ORF; its role is uncertain. Sequenced input: blood. The CDR3 sequence is CASSQLGSITGSSYNSPLHF. The CDR3 DNA reads TGCGCCAGCAGTCAACTGGGATCGATTACAGGGAGCTCCTATAATTCACCCCTCCACTTT.